These 2 T cell receptor beta chains were all obtained from the same sample, sequenced in a study of OX40 agonist ivuxolimab in advanced cancers. The protocol was immunoSEQ multiplex PCR, while the TCRdb copy is restricted to in-frame clones and leaves out a portion. The data contain around 15,000 clones, about 85% of them seen just once; the ten biggest clones take up approximately 13%. The material sequenced was CD4+ or CD8+ T cells sorted from blood, taken in a trial of the OX40 agonist ivuxolimab. The receptors were gathered from an adult with an advanced solid tumor such as melanoma, head and neck, liver or kidney cancer.

This chain joins TRBV7-9 and TRBJ2-2; D call uncertain. Deletions cut 0 bases from V and 3 bases from J, with 11 bases between. In germline, CDR1 is SEHNR, CDR2 FQNEAQ (reference sequence). This CDR3 region has 16 residues. The DNA for the CDR3 is TGTGCCAGCAGCTTAGCAGGTCTGGGGTACACCGGGGAGCTGTTTTTT. It translates to CASSLAGLGYTGELFF.

CDR3 sequence: CASSARGSGTKRESYNEQFF. CDR3 nucleotides: TGTGCCAGCAGCGCCAGGGGTAGCGGGACCAAAAGGGAGTCCTACAATGAGCAGTTCTTC. The rearrangement joins TRBV9 to TRBJ2-1, with TRBD2 identical over 8 bases. Germline assignment: CDR1 SGDLS and CDR2 YYNGEE. With V trimmed by 3 bases and J by 1 base, 18 bases remained unmatched. CDR3 size: 20 residues.